The TCR beta chain described here comes from a study of CD8+CD57+ T cells in acquired aplastic anemia. The study, taken as a whole, reports: Patients were compared with controls for CD8+ Simpson's diversity, and no significant difference emerged. Sharing between patients and controls was observed for twenty-nine CD8+ CDR3 sequences.

CD8+CD57+ cell expansion, shown by flow cytometry, had occurred in the patients selected for sequencing. At blood sampling, none of the patients had yet received therapy. TCR beta VDJ and CDR3 profiles were obtained from a genomic DNA template. TCRdb re-called the reads with MiXCR, one entry per CDR3 protein. The table records over 250,000 distinct CDR3 sequences, roughly 59% of them present only once. For this clonotype: Its antigen remains unknown. With a much larger clone just one base away, this may be a read error. The conserved phenylalanine or tryptophan normally closing the CDR3 is absent here, so this likely arose from a read error.

CDR1 and CDR2 (germline): LGHDT, YNNKEL (reference sequence). Trimming left V 4 bases short and J 0 bases short, with 9 bases between. This CDR3 has 15 residues. The genes are TRBV3-1 and TRBJ2-2; the D call may be TRBD1 or TRBD2 (5 bases each). The clonotype was recovered from a human donor with aplastic anemia. The sequencing sample was made of sorted CD4+, CD8+, or CD8+CD57+ T cells (not recorded which) from PBMCs. CDR3 coding DNA: TGTGCCAGCAGCCTGGGACCGGCGAACACCGGGGAGCTGTTTTCT. Amino acid sequence: CASSLGPANTGELFS.